This T cell receptor beta chain stems from a study of naive and memory T cell subsets. Study outcomes and limitations: Expression changes during T cell differentiation may affect RNA-based TCR counts. Over 85% of naive TCR sequences appeared only once, unlike memory subsets. No ground truth validated the naive and memory repertoire findings.

The beta constant-region primer was an equimolar mix of two oligonucleotides covering TRBC1 and TRBC2. Nested alpha and beta constant-region primers with the SP2 primer drove four PCR rounds on ligated cDNA. MiXCR was run by TCRdb on the UMI-ligation and nested PCR reads, yielding one entry per CDR3 protein. Among 120,000 to 150,000 distinct CDR3 sequences, about 15% were seen once, and the ten largest hold about 0.14%. In this sample, this clonotype turned up a few times. No antigen is known for it. The CDR3 is 15 amino acids. Germline-derived CDR1 and CDR2 are MNHEY and SMNVEV (reference sequence). V dropped 0 bases and J dropped 3 bases, with 11 bases sitting between them.

The receptor was isolated from a human donor in good health. The chain combines TRBV27 with TRBJ2-5; D gene ambiguous. The sequenced sample consisted of naive CD4+ T cells from blood. CDR3 protein: CASSLSATPEETQYF. The CDR3 DNA sequence: TGTGCCAGCAGTTTATCGGCGACACCTGAAGAGACCCAGTACTTC.